This paragraph reports one T cell receptor (beta chain). The antigen is not known. The data were obtained in a study of sequential checkpoint blockade in melanoma. Study background: TCRβ was sequenced from DNA of about 96 pretreatment tumors. Whole-study findings and limits: T-cell fraction and clonality followed PD-L1 and CD8+ counts, not mutational load.

Treatment: randomized to nivolumab then ipilimumab (arm A) or the reverse (arm B). DNA-damaging chemotherapy had not been given to any patient beforehand. Profiling relied on immunoSEQ multiplex PCR, and the TCRdb table lists in-frame clones only, not all of them. The profile shows 15,000 to 20,000 clones, about 25% of them singletons. The material was tumor tissue (inferred from file names), obtained from a patient given nivolumab and ipilimumab in sequence. The sequence was obtained from a human donor with melanoma.

The CDR3, as DNA: TGTGCCAGCTCACCACAAGACTACGAGCAGTACTTC. Its protein product is CASSPQDYEQYF. The chain uses TRBV18 and TRBJ2-7; D gene ambiguous. CDR1 and CDR2 (germline): KGHSH, LQKENI. The CDR3 covers 12 residues. The V gene lost 1 base and the J gene lost 3 bases, with 4 bases spanning the gap.